Below, 29 T cell receptor beta chains from the same sample are listed, as sequenced in a study of blood T cells in healthy people across ages. Combining a sample-barcoded 5' primer with a J-beta primer mix, a second PCR ran for roughly 7 to 11 cycles. TCRdb used MiXCR to reprocess the 5' RACE reads, holding one entry per CDR3 protein. This table holds some 1.5 million distinct CDR3 sequences, about 28% found once. Sample: blood. The receptors here all came from a woman aged 25 to 39 in good health.

This clonotype has a handful of counts. This sequence joins TRBV20-1 and TRBJ2-2; D gene uncertain. The V and J ends lost 6 bases and 1 base respectively, with 6 bases between them. Germline V lookup: CDR1 DFQATT, CDR2 SNEGSKA (reference sequence). This CDR3 is built from 12 residues. The CDR3 nucleotides are TGCAGTGCCAGACAGAACACCGGGGAGCTGTTTTTT. It specifies CSARQNTGELFF.

This sequence joins TRBV5-1 and TRBJ2-3, with 8 bases aligning to TRBD1. CDR3 size: 19 residues. CDR1 and CDR2 from the germline V gene are SGHRS and YFSETQ. Trimming at V came to 7 bases and at J to 0 bases, leaving 19 bases not matched to a gene. The CDR3 sequence is CASLATGQDRLVSTDTQYF. The CDR3 nucleotides read TGCGCCAGCTTGGCAACGGGACAGGACCGACTCGTAAGCACAGATACGCAGTATTTT.

The chain links TRBV20-1 to TRBJ2-1; TRBD2 agrees at 12 bases. Trimming took 4 bases from V and 6 from J; bases not matched to a gene: 4. This CDR3 region has 14 residues. From germline, CDR1 is DFQATT and CDR2 SNEGSKA (reference sequence). The CDR3 reads CSATLAGGLNEQFF. CDR3 coding DNA: TGCAGTGCTACCCTAGCGGGAGGGCTCAATGAGCAGTTCTTC.

This clonotype has just a few counts. This chain uses TRBV7-9 with TRBJ2-1; 7 nucleotides align to TRBD2. The CDR3 contains 13 residues. After removal of 4 bases from V and 10 bases from J, the junction contained 7 bases not matched to a gene. Germline V lookup: CDR1 SEHNR, CDR2 FQNEAQ (reference sequence). CDR3 region: CASSSRLAPEQFF. The CDR3, as DNA: TGTGCCAGCAGCTCCCGACTAGCTCCGGAGCAGTTCTTC.

This clonotype occurred a few times. V gene TRBV9 combines with J gene TRBJ1-1, with D unclear. V was pared by 3 bases and J by 0 bases, with 15 bases between. Germline CDR1 and CDR2: SGDLS and YYNGEE. The CDR3 extends over 16 amino acids. Written as DNA, the CDR3 is TGTGCCAGCAGCGGACCCACAATCGGCATGAACACTGAAGCTTTCTTT. Translated, it gives CASSGPTIGMNTEAFF.

The CDR3 nucleotides read TGTGCCAGCAATGCGGCGGGAATCTACAATGAGCAGTTCTTC. The encoded protein is CASNAAGIYNEQFF. The rearrangement links TRBV7-2 to TRBJ2-1, with D tentatively TRBD2 (6 bases). Germline CDR1 and CDR2: SGHTA and FQGNSA. The CDR3 runs to 14 residues. Trimming took 7 bases from V and 3 from J, leaving 13 bases between them.

V and J are TRBV3-1 and TRBJ1-3; the D is unclear. Trimming pared 1 base from V and 5 bases from J, leaving 9 bases between. The CDR3 has 14 residues. CDR1 and CDR2 from the germline V gene are LGHDT and YNNKEL (reference sequence). The CDR3 DNA reads as TGTGCCAGCAGCCAAGGAGTACTAAGAAACACCATATATTTT. The encoded protein is CASSQGVLRNTIYF.

There are many counts of this clonotype. The CDR3 here is CASSARGPYNEQFF. For the CDR3, the DNA is TGTGCCAGCAGCGCCCGTGGGCCATACAATGAGCAGTTCTTC. The chain couples TRBV7-6 to TRBJ2-1; no clear D gene. Germline V gene sequence: CDR1 SGHVS, CDR2 FNYEAQ. This CDR3 is built from 14 residues. V was trimmed by 5 bases and J by 4 bases, leaving 12 bases between them.

There are a few counts of this clonotype. The rearrangement links TRBV5-1 to TRBJ1-5; 8 positions match TRBD1. V lost 4 bases to trimming and J lost 5 bases; unmatched junction nucleotides: 8. CDR3 size: 15 residues. CDR1 is SGHRS and CDR2 is YFSETQ in the germline V gene. CDR3 sequence: CASSPGQGGDQPQHF. CDR3 nucleotide sequence: TGCGCCAGCAGCCCCGGACAGGGAGGAGATCAGCCCCAGCATTTT.

This chain links TRBV5-1 with TRBJ1-6, with TRBD1 identical over 8 bases. This CDR3 region has 16 residues. Trimming took 0 bases from V and 7 from J; bases not matched to a gene: 6. Germline loops: CDR1 SGHRS, CDR2 YFSETQ. CDR3 DNA sequence: TGCGCCAGCAGCTTGGGGCCTCGGGACAGGAATTCACCCCTCCACTTT. Translation gives CASSLGPRDRNSPLHF. Full variable domain (missing parts from reference TRBV5-1 and TRBJ1-6): KAGVTQTPRYLIKTRGQQVTLSCSPISGHRSVSWYQQTPGQGLQFLFEYFSETQRNKGNFPGRFSGRQFSNSRSEMNVSTLELGDSALYLCASSLGPRDRNSPLHFGNGTRLTVT.

Note on this clonotype: This likely comes from a read error, as the CDR3 has no conserved phenylalanine or tryptophan at its end. The chain links TRBV19 to TRBJ1-5; 10 bases are a match to TRBD1. The germline CDR1 and CDR2 sequences are LNHDA and SQIVND (reference sequence). The CDR3 length is 16 residues. V dropped 8 bases and J dropped 7; count of bases not matched to a gene: 14. The DNA for the CDR3 is TGTGCCAGTGGTACGACGGACAGGGGGAGTAGCCAGCCCCAGCATTGT. Protein product: CASGTTDRGSSQPQHC.

This sequence joins TRBV7-9 and TRBJ2-3, with TRBD1 identical over 9 bases. V gave up 8 bases and J gave up 2 bases; unmatched junction bases: 11. Germline CDR1 SEHNR, CDR2 FQNEAQ (reference sequence). The CDR3 sequence is 16 residues long. The CDR3 sequence is CASGTGRYGITDTQYF. The CDR3 region has the DNA TGTGCCAGCGGGACAGGGAGATATGGTATCACAGATACGCAGTATTTT.

V gene TRBV29-1 combines with J gene TRBJ2-1, with D perhaps TRBD2 (5 bases). V lost 7 bases and J lost 0, with 13 bases in between. The germline CDR1 and CDR2 sequences are SQVTM and ANQGSEA. This CDR3 contains 14 residues. The CDR3 region has the DNA TGCAGCGCTTCAGCGGATGACTCCTACAATGAGCAGTTCTTC. This encodes CSASADDSYNEQFF.

This chain connects TRBV5-1 to TRBJ1-1; D is ambiguous. V lost 6 bases to trimming and J lost 0 bases, with 12 bases between them. There are 14 residues in the CDR3. The germline gives CDR1 SGHRS, CDR2 YFSETQ. CDR3 amino acids: CASTSAGMNTEAFF. The CDR3, as DNA: TGCGCCAGCACGTCGGCAGGAATGAACACTGAAGCTTTCTTT.

This clonotype was recorded a few times. CDR3 sequence (DNA): TGTGCCTGGGAACCCCGGCGGAACACTGAAGCTTTCTTT. This sequence encodes CAWEPRRNTEAFF. The chain links TRBV30 to TRBJ1-1, with D hard to call. Trimming removed 5 bases at V and 1 base at J, with 11 bases between. Germline assignment: CDR1 GTSNPN and CDR2 SVGIG (reference sequence). The CDR3 has 13 amino acids.

V and J are TRBV6-1 and TRBJ2-3; 7 bases line up with TRBD1. The CDR3 has 14 amino acids. V was clipped by 3 bases and J by 4 bases; unmatched bases: 4. Germline assignment: CDR1 MNHNS and CDR2 SASEGT. Here the CDR3 DNA reads TGTGCCAGCAGTGACTGGACAGGCCCAGATACGCAGTATTTT. This translates into CASSDWTGPDTQYF.

This clonotype was recorded a few times. The rearrangement joins TRBV9 to TRBJ2-1, with 7 bases lining up with TRBD1. The length of the CDR3 is 15 residues. The V segment lost 4 bases and the J segment 6 bases; nucleotides outside the gene matches: 10. Germline V gene sequence: CDR1 SGDLS, CDR2 YYNGEE. CDR3 protein: CASSFHRGASNEQFF. CDR3 sequence (DNA): TGTGCCAGCAGCTTCCACAGGGGCGCCAGCAATGAGCAGTTCTTC.

The chain links TRBV11-2 to TRBJ2-7, with 8 bases aligning to TRBD1. Germline CDR1 is SGHAT and CDR2 is FQNNGV. The CDR3 runs 15 residues. V dropped 0 bases and J dropped 4; count of bases not matched to a gene: 5. The chain's CDR3 is CASSLDRGLNYEQYF. CDR3 bases: TGTGCCAGCAGCTTAGACAGGGGGCTTAATTACGAGCAGTACTTC.

This clonotype was seen at least ten times. The rearrangement links TRBV6-5 to TRBJ2-4; D is perhaps TRBD1 (5 bases). Looked up from germline, CDR1 is MNHEY and CDR2 is SVGAGI. V was clipped by 8 bases and J by 15 bases, with 17 bases between them. This CDR3 is built from 11 residues. The CDR3, as DNA: TGTGCCAGCCCTAGAGCCCCTGACAGGTACTTC. Encoded protein: CASPRAPDRYF.

This clonotype came up a few times. J is TRBJ2-2 and V is TRBV6-5; TRBD1 aligns across 8 bases. The V gene's germline CDR1 is MNHEY and CDR2 SVGAGI. Trimming took 1 base from V and 4 from J; bases not matched to a gene: 5. This CDR3 has 16 amino acids. CDR3 coding DNA: TGTGCCAGCAGTTACTGGAGGACAGGGAGCACCGGGGAGCTGTTTTTT. Amino acid sequence: CASSYWRTGSTGELFF.

Many counts were recorded for this clonotype. V is TRBV20-1 and J is TRBJ2-5; D is possibly TRBD1 or TRBD2 (6 bases each). Trimming took off 6 bases at V and 4 bases at J, with 21 bases between the two ends. Per the germline V gene, CDR1 is DFQATT and CDR2 is SNEGSKA (reference sequence). The CDR3 length is 15 residues. The CDR3 DNA sequence: TGCAGTGCGAAAGAGGGGGGCAGGGGACGAGAGACCCAGTACTTC. This translates into CSAKEGGRGRETQYF.

This clonotype has more than one count but fewer than ten. The gene calls are TRBV6-2 or TRBV6-3 and TRBJ1-5, with 7 bases matching TRBD1. The trim removed 4 bases at V and 7 bases at J, leaving 16 bases unmatched. The CDR3 loop spans 17 amino acids. The germline V gene encodes CDR1 MNHEY and CDR2 SVGEGT. Here the CDR3 DNA reads TGTGCCAGCAGTTCAGCTTGGCAGAGGGGGCCGGTACAGCCCCAGCATTTT. It codes for CASSSAWQRGPVQPQHF.

The genes are TRBV27 and TRBJ2-5; D may be TRBD2 (6 bases). Per germline, CDR1 MNHEY and CDR2 SMNVEV (reference sequence). CDR3 length equals 13 residues. Trimming pared 6 bases from V and 7 bases from J, leaving 15 bases between. CDR3 nucleotide sequence: TGTGCCAGCAGGCGGTGGCAGGGAGGGACCCAGTACTTC. Its protein is CASRRWQGGTQYF.

The chain recombines TRBV28 with TRBJ2-7; D is unresolved. CDR1 MDHEN and CDR2 SYDVKM come from the germline V gene. V lost 7 bases and J 2 bases, leaving 15 bases between the germline ends. This CDR3 region has 14 residues. The CDR3 bases are TGTGCCAGCAACAGCCGAGGTCGGCCCTACGAGCAGTACTTC. It translates to CASNSRGRPYEQYF.

Many counts were recorded for this clonotype. This chain uses TRBV6-5 with TRBJ2-7; D may match TRBD1 or TRBD2 (5 bases each). Deletions cut 4 bases from V and 5 bases from J, with 15 bases between. Germline values: CDR1 MNHEY, CDR2 SVGAGI. This CDR3 has 14 residues. CDR3 coding DNA: TGTGCCAGCAGTTCGGAGACTATGGGGCACGAGCAGTACTTC. This encodes CASSSETMGHEQYF.

This clonotype was observed at least ten times. The genes are TRBV29-1 and TRBJ2-5, with a tentative D call TRBD1 (6 bases). The CDR3 is 13 amino acids. In germline, CDR1 is SQVTM, CDR2 ANQGSEA. Trimming removed 5 bases at V and 1 base at J, with 11 bases between. CDR3 in amino acids: CSVHPDSQETQYF. The CDR3 region has the DNA TGCAGCGTTCACCCGGACAGCCAAGAGACCCAGTACTTC.

The rearrangement uses TRBV6-5 and TRBJ2-5; D might be TRBD1 (6 bases). Trimming took off 6 bases at V and 1 base at J, with 24 bases between the two ends. CDR1 and CDR2 (germline): MNHEY, SVGAGI. This CDR3 is built from 18 residues. CDR3 nucleotides: TGTGCCAGCAGCTTAGGGGGAGTGGCATCTCCGCTCCAAGAGACCCAGTACTTC. It is translated as CASSLGGVASPLQETQYF.

The V gene is TRBV4-1, the J gene TRBJ1-1; D not certain. This CDR3 is 16 amino acids long. V shed 0 bases and J shed 12 bases, with 23 bases lying between them. Per the germline V gene, CDR1 is MGHRA and CDR2 is YSYEKL. CDR3 protein: CASSQDDRQNFAITFF. The CDR3 DNA reads TGCGCCAGCAGCCAAGATGATAGGCAGAACTTTGCAATAACTTTCTTT.

The rearrangement links TRBV5-5 to TRBJ2-1; 11 positions match TRBD2. From germline, CDR1 is SGHKS and CDR2 YYEKEE (reference sequence). The CDR3 length is 16 residues. Germline trimming cut 4 bases from V and 2 bases from J; bases unmatched to any gene: 5. In nucleotides, the CDR3 is TGTGCCAGCAGCGAGACTAGCGGGATCGCCTACAATGAGCAGTTCTTC. It codes for CASSETSGIAYNEQFF. Combining the CDR3 with reference TRBV5-5 and TRBJ2-1 gives the whole variable domain DAGVTQSPTHLIKTRGQQVTLRCSPISGHKSVSWYQQVLGQGPQFIFQYYEKEERGRGNFPDRFSARQFPNYSSELNVNALLLGDSALYLCASSETSGIAYNEQFFGPGTRLTVL.